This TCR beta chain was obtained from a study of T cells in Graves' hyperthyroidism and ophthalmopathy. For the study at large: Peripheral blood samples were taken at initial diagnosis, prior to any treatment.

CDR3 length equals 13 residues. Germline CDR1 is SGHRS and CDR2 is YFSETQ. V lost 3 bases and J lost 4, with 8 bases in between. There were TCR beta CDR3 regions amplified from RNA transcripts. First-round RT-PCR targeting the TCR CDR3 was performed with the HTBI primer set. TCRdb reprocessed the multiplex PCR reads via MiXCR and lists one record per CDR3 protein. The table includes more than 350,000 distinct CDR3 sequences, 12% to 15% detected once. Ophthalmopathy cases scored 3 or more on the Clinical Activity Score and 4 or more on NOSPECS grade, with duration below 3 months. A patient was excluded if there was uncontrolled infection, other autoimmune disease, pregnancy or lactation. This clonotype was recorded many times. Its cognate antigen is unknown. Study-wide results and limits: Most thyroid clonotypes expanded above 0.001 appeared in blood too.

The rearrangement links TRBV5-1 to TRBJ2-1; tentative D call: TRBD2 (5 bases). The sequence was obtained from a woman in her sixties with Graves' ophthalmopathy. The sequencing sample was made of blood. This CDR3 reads CASSSGIYNEQFF. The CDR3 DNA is TGCGCCAGCAGCTCCGGGATTTACAATGAGCAGTTCTTC.